This T cell receptor (beta chain) was retrieved from a study of shared clonotypes between healthy human individuals. The J segment lost 3 bases and the V segment lost 5 bases, leaving 7 bases of the junction unmatched. Germline loops: CDR1 MNHEY, CDR2 SMNVEV (reference sequence). The CDR3 consists of 16 residues. Sequencing was performed with immunoSEQ multiplex PCR; in TCRdb, only in-frame clones are kept and a portion is missing. The sample contains some 2,100,000 clones, roughly 91% of which appear only once. Cells designated naive CD8 were CD45RO-negative and were positively selected for CCR7, with terminally differentiated effector memory CD45RA+ cells excluded.

The V gene is TRBV27, the J gene TRBJ2-7, with 13 bases that match TRBD2. The TCR was taken from a man younger than 30 in good health. Some clones in this sample may be carry-over from other donors' samples. The material sequenced was naive CD8+ T cells from PBMCs. The DNA of the CDR3 is TGTGCCAGCAGTGGGCGAGGACTAGCGGGAGTCTACGAGCAGTACTTC. Protein product: CASSGRGLAGVYEQYF.